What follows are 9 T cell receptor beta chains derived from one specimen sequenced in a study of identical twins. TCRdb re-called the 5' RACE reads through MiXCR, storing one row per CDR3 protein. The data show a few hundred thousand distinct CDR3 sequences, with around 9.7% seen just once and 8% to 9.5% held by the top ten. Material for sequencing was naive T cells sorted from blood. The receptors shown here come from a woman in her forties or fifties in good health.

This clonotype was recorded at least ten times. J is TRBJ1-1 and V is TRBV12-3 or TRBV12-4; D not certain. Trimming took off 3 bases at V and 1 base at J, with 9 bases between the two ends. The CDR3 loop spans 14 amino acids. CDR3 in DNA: TGTGCCAGCAGTTTTCGGGCAGGGAACACTGAAGCTTTCTTT. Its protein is CASSFRAGNTEAFF.

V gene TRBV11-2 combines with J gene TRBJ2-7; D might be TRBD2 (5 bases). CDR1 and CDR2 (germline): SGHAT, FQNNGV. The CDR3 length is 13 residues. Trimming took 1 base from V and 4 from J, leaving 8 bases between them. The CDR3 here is CASSLGRGYEQYV. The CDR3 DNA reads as TGTGCCAGCAGCTTAGGTCGCGGGTACGAGCAGTACGTC.

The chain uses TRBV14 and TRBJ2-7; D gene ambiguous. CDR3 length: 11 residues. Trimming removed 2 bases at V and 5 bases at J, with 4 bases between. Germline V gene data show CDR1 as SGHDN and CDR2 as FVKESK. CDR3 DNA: TGTGCCAGCAGCCAATTACACGAGCAGTACGTC. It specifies CASSQLHEQYV.

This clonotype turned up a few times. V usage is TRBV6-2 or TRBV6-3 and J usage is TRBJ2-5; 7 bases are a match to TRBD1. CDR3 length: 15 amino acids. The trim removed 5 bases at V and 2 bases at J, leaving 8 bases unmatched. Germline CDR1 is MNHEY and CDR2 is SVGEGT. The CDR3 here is CASSKAGTDQETQYF. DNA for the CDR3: TGTGCCAGCAGTAAAGCAGGGACAGATCAAGAGACCCAGTACTTC.

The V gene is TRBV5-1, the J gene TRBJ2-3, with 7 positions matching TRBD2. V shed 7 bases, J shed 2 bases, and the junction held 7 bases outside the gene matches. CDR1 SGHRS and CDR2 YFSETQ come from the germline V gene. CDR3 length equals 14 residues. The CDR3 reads CASGREAHTDTQYF. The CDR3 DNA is TGCGCCAGCGGGAGGGAGGCCCACACAGATACGCAGTATTTT.

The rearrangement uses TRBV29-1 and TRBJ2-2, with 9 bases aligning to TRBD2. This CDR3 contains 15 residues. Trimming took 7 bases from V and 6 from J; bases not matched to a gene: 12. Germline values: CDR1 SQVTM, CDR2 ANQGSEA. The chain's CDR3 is CSGRGGAPGAGELFF. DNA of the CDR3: TGCAGCGGGCGGGGGGGAGCCCCTGGAGCCGGGGAGCTGTTTTTT.

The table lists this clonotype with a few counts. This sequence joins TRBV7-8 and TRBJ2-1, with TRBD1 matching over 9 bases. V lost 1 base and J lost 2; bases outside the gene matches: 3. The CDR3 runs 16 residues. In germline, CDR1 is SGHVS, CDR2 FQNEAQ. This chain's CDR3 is CASSLEDRGTYNEQFF. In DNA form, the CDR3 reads TGTGCCAGCAGCTTAGAGGACAGGGGCACCTACAATGAGCAGTTCTTC. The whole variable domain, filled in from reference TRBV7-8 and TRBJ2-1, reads GAGVSQSPRYKVAKRGQDVALRCDPISGHVSLFWYQQALGQGPEFLTYFQNEAQLDKSGLPSDRFFAERPEGSVSTLKIQRTQQEDSAVYLCASSLEDRGTYNEQFFGPGTRLTVL.

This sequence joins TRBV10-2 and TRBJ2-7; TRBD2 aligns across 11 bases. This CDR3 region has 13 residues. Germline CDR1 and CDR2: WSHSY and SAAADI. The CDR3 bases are TGCGCCACCAGTGAATTACTAGCGGGAGATCAGTACGTC. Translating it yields CATSELLAGDQYV.

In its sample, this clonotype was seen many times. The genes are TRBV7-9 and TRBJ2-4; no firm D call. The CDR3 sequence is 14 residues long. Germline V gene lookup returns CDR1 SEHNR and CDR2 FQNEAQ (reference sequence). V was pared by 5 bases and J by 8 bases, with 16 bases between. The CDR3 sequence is CASSPAAGPDIQYF. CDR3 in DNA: TGTGCCAGCAGCCCCGCAGCCGGGCCGGACATTCAGTACTTC. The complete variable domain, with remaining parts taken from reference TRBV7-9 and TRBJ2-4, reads DTGVSQNPRHKITKRGQNVTFRCDPISEHNRLYWYRQTLGQGPEFLTYFQNEAQLEKSRLLSDRFSAERPKGSFSTLEIQRTEQGDSAMYLCASSPAAGPDIQYFGAGTRLSVL.